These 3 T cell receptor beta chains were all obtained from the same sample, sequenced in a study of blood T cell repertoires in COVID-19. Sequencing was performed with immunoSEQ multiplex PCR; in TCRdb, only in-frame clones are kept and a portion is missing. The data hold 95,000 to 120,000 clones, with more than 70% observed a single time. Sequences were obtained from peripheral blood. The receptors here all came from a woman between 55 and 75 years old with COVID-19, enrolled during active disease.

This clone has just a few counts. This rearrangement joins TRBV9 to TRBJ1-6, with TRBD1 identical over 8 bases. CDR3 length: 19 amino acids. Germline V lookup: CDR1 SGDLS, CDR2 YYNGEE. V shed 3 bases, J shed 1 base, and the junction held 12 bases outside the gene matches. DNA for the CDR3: TGTGCCAGCAGCGGAGGGGGACAGGTCCCATTTTCCTATAATTCACCCCTCCACTTT. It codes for CASSGGGQVPFSYNSPLHF.

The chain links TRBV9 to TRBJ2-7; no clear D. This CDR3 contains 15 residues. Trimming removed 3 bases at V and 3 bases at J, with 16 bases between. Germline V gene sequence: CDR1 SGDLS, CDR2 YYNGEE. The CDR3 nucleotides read TGTGCCAGCAGCGCCCCTGGGCCGGATGTCTACGAGCAGTACTTC. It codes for CASSAPGPDVYEQYF. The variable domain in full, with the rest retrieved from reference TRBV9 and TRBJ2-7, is DSGVTQTPKHLITATGQRVTLRCSPRSGDLSVYWYQQSLDQGLQFLIQYYNGEERAKGNILERFSAQQFPDLHSELNLSSLELGDSALYFCASSAPGPDVYEQYFGPGTRLTVT.

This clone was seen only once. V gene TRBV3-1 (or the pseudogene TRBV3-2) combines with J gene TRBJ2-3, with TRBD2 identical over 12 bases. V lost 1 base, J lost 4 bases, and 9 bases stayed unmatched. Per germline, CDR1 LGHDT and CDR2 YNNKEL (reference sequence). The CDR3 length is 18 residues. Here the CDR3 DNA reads TGTGCCAGCAGCCAAGTGAGGCTAGCGGGGGGGCGGGCAGATACGCAGTATTTT. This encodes CASSQVRLAGGRADTQYF.